Presented here are 14 T cell receptor beta chains from one specimen sequenced in a study of T-cell memory formation after mild COVID-19. TCRdb re-called the 5' RACE reads with MiXCR, one entry per CDR3 protein. The table shows about 29,000 distinct CDR3 sequences, with around 12% occurring only once. The sample comprised PBMCs or a T cell subset sorted from them (not recorded which). The receptors originated from an adult woman who had mild COVID-19 (a few samples of this study predate the infection). Cell type and time point are not known.

In its sample, this clonotype was seen many times. The chain combines TRBV25-1 with TRBJ2-1; 9 bases match TRBD2. The CDR3 has 15 residues. The V gene's germline CDR1 is MGHDK and CDR2 SYGVNS. The ends lost 2 bases at V and 7 bases at J; junction bases unmatched: 6. The CDR3 bases are TGTGCCAGCAGTGAAGCTTTAGCGGGAGCGAATGAGCAGTTCTTC. It encodes CASSEALAGANEQFF. The complete variable domain, with remaining parts taken from reference TRBV25-1 and TRBJ2-1, reads EADIYQTPRYLVIGTGKKITLECSQTMGHDKMYWYQQDPGMELHLIHYSYGVNSTEKGDLSSESTVSRIRTEHFPLTLESARPSHTSQYLCASSEALAGANEQFFGPGTRLTVL.

This clonotype was seen many times. The V gene is TRBV20-1, the J gene TRBJ2-6; TRBD2 matches 14 bases. The V gene end was trimmed by 5 bases and the J gene end by 0 bases; junction bases not matched to a gene: 9. The CDR3 is made up of 19 amino acids. Per the germline V gene, CDR1 is DFQATT and CDR2 is SNEGSKA (reference sequence). CDR3 in DNA: TGCAGTGCTGGGGGGACTAGCGGGGGACTCAGCTCTGGGGCCAACGTCCTGACTTTC. It translates to CSAGGTSGGLSSGANVLTF.

The table lists this clonotype with many counts. This chain connects TRBV4-3 to TRBJ2-2; D remains ambiguous. This CDR3 contains 13 residues. Germline CDR1 LGHNA, CDR2 YSLEER. V lost 1 base to trimming and J lost 6 bases, with 6 bases between them. DNA of the CDR3: TGCGCCAGCAGCCAAGGAAGGTCCGGGGAGCTGTTTTTT. Protein sequence: CASSQGRSGELFF.

This clonotype was picked up many times. The chain is built from TRBV11-2 and TRBJ2-1, with TRBD2 identical over 7 bases. Germline V gene data show CDR1 as SGHAT and CDR2 as FQNNGV. J gave up 2 bases and V 0 bases, and 7 bases lay outside the gene matches. This CDR3 contains 17 residues. CDR3 sequence (DNA): TGTGCCAGCAGCTTAGATCGAGCGGGGAGGGCCTACAATGAGCAGTTCTTC. As protein: CASSLDRAGRAYNEQFF.

This clonotype appeared once. The chain has TRBV12-3 or TRBV12-4 and TRBJ2-6; D may be TRBD2 (6 bases). This CDR3 is built from 16 residues. Trimming took off 9 bases at V and 4 bases at J, with 19 bases between the two ends. The CDR3 region has the DNA TGTGCCAGTGCAGGGACTTTAAACAGGGGGGCCAACGTCCTGACTTTC. Protein: CASAGTLNRGANVLTF.

This clonotype has a count of ten or more. The chain uses TRBV7-2 and TRBJ2-5; 8 bases match TRBD2. V lost 0 bases, J lost 3 bases, and 9 bases stayed unmatched. Germline V gives CDR1 SGHTA, CDR2 FQGNSA. The CDR3 covers 17 residues. The CDR3, as DNA: TGTGCCAGCAGCTTAGCCCCCGCGGGAGCGGGAGAAGAGACCCAGTACTTC. Protein sequence: CASSLAPAGAGEETQYF.

Points on this clonotype: A much larger clone differs from this one at a single base, so this may be a read error. The genes are TRBV18 and TRBJ1-1, with D possibly TRBD1 on 5 matching bases. The CDR3 is made up of 16 amino acids. Germline V lookup: CDR1 KGHSH, CDR2 LQKENI. CDR3 region: CSSSPTGTELNTEAFF. The CDR3 DNA sequence: TGTTCCAGCTCACCGACCGGGACGGAGTTGAACACTGAAGCTTTCTTT.

This clonotype showed up many times. The rearrangement joins TRBV6-2 or TRBV6-3 to TRBJ2-3; tentatively, D is TRBD2 (5 bases). CDR3 size: 14 residues. The germline CDR1 and CDR2 sequences are MNHEY and SVGEGT. Trimming stripped 2 bases from V and 3 bases from J, with 9 bases between. The CDR3 loop is CASSYPGGTDTQYF. The CDR3 nucleotides read TGTGCCAGCAGTTACCCCGGAGGAACAGATACGCAGTATTTT.

This clonotype was detected many times. The V gene is TRBV20-1, the J gene TRBJ2-1; D may be TRBD1 (5 bases). The germline V and J ends were trimmed by 6 bases and 8 bases, with 26 bases remaining between them. Germline V gene lookup returns CDR1 DFQATT and CDR2 SNEGSKA (reference sequence). This CDR3 region has 16 residues. The CDR3 spells CSASGPSRTKGDEQFF. DNA for the CDR3: TGCAGTGCCTCCGGGCCATCGCGGACAAAAGGCGATGAGCAGTTCTTC.

This clonotype was recorded at least ten times. The J gene is TRBJ2-1, the V gene TRBV5-1; possible D gene TRBD1, 5 bases. The CDR3 length is 15 residues. V shed 0 bases and J shed 5 bases, with 12 bases lying between them. The germline V gene has CDR1 SGHRS and CDR2 YFSETQ. The DNA of the CDR3 is TGCGCCAGCAGCTTGGACCCAGGGTTAGACAATGAGCAGTTCTTC. The encoded protein is CASSLDPGLDNEQFF.

The rearrangement links TRBV24-1 to TRBJ2-1; 8 positions match TRBD2. This CDR3 contains 19 residues. CDR1 is KGHDR, CDR2 SFDVKD, per germline. V shed 7 bases and J 3 bases; nucleotides not matched to a gene: 19. CDR3 in amino acids: CATRTTSGEGFYFYNEQFF. In DNA form, the CDR3 reads TGTGCCACCAGAACCACTAGCGGCGAGGGCTTTTATTTCTACAATGAGCAGTTCTTC.

The sample holds many counts of this clonotype. The rearrangement links TRBV29-1 to TRBJ1-2; D gene unclear. V was shortened by 4 bases and J by 2 bases, with 8 bases between the two germline ends. In germline, CDR1 is SQVTM, CDR2 ANQGSEA. This CDR3 spans 12 amino acids. The CDR3 reads CSVVLGNYGYTF. Here the CDR3 DNA reads TGCAGCGTTGTGCTGGGAAACTATGGCTACACCTTC.

At least ten counts were recorded for this clonotype. This chain links TRBV7-2 with TRBJ2-1; D might be TRBD2 (5 bases). CDR1 and CDR2 (germline): SGHTA, FQGNSA. The CDR3 loop spans 12 amino acids. The V and J ends lost 5 bases and 12 bases respectively, with 14 bases between them. The CDR3: CASSTSTLRQFF. The CDR3 nucleotides read TGTGCCAGCAGCACTAGTACCTTACGGCAGTTCTTC. The full variable domain, in which reference TRBV7-2 and TRBJ2-1 provide the parts outside the CDR3, is GAGVSQSPSNKVTEKGKDVELRCDPISGHTALYWYRQSLGQGLEFLIYFQGNSAPDKSGLPSDRFSAERTGGSVSTLTIQRTQQEDSAVYLCASSTSTLRQFFGPGTRLTVL.

This clonotype was recorded at least ten times. The V and J genes are TRBV14 and TRBJ2-1; 13 bases fit TRBD2. From germline, CDR1 is SGHDN and CDR2 FVKESK. This CDR3 spans 17 amino acids. Unmatched junction bases numbered 10, after V lost 5 bases and J lost 6 bases. The CDR3, as DNA: TGTGCCAGCAGCGATTATTCAGGACTAGCGGGAGTCAATGAGCAGTTCTTC. Its protein product is CASSDYSGLAGVNEQFF.